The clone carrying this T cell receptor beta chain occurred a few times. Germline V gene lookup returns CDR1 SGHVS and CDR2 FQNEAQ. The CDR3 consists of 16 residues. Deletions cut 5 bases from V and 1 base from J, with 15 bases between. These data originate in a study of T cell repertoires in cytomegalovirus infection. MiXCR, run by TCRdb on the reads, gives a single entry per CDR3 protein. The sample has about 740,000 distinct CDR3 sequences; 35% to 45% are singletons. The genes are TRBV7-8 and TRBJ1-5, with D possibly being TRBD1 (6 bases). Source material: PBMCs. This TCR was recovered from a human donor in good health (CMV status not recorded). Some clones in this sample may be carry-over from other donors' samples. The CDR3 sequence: CASSRDYRVSNQPQHF. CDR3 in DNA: TGTGCCAGCAGCCGGGACTACAGGGTCAGCAATCAGCCCCAGCATTTT.